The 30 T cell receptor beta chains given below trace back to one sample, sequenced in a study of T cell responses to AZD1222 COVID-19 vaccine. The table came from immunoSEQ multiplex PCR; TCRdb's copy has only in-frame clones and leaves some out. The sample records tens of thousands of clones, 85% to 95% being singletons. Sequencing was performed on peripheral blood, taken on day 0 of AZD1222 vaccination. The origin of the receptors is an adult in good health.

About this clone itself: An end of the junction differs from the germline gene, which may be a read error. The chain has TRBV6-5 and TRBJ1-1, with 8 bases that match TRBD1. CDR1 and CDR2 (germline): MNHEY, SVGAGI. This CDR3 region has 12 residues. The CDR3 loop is CASRTGDTKAFF. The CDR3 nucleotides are TGTGCCAGCAGGACAGGGGACACTAAAGCTTTCTTT.

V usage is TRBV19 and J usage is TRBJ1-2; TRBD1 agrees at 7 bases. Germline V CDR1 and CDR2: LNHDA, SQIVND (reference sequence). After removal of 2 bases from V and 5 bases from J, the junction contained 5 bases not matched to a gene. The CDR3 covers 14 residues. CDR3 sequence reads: CASSIQAQGYGYTF. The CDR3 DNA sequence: TGTGCCAGTAGTATACAGGCACAGGGGTATGGCTACACCTTC.

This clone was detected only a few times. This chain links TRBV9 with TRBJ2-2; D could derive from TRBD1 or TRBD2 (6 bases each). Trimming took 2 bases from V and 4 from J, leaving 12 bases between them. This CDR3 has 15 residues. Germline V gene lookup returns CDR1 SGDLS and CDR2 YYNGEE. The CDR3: CASSVSGGPTGELFF. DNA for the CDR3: TGTGCCAGCAGCGTTAGTGGGGGGCCCACCGGGGAGCTGTTTTTT.

CDR3 loop: CASRDGEKLFF. CDR3 coding DNA: TGTGCCAGCCGGGATGGTGAAAAACTGTTTTTT. This chain joins TRBV6-5 and TRBJ1-4; D is unclear. The CDR3 sequence is 11 residues long. V gave up 8 bases and J gave up 7 bases, with 8 bases separating them. Germline-derived CDR1 and CDR2 are MNHEY and SVGAGI.

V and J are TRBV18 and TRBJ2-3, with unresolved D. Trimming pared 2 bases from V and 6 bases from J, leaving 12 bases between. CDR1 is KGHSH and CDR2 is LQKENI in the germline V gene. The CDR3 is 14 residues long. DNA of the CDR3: TGTGCCAGCTCACCAGTAGGTTCCGGGGATACGCAGTATTTT. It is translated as CASSPVGSGDTQYF.

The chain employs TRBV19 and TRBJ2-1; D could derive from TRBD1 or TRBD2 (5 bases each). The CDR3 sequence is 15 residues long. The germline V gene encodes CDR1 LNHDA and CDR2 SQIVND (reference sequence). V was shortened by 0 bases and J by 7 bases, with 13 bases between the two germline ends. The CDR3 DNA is TGTGCCAGTAGTATAGACGGAGCCTGGGGGAATGAGCAGTTCTTC. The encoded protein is CASSIDGAWGNEQFF.

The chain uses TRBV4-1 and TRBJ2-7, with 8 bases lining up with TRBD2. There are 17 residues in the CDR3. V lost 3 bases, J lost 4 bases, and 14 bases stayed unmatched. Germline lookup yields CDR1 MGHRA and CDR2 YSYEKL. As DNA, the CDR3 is TGCGCCAGCAGCCAGGGCAGGGCGCGCGGGGGGTTTTACGAGCAGTACTTC. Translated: CASSQGRARGGFYEQYF.

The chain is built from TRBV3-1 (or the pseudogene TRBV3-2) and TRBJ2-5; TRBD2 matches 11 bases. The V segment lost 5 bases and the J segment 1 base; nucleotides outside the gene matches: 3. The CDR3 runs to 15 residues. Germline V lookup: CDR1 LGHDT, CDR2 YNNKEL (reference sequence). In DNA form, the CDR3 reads TGTGCCAGCAGCATTAGCGGGGGGGGCCAAGAGACCCAGTACTTC. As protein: CASSISGGGQETQYF.

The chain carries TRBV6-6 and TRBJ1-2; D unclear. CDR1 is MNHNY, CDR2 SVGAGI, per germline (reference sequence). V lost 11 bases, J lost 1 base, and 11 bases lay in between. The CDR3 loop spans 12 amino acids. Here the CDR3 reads CAGWALNYGYTF. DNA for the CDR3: TGTGCCGGATGGGCCCTTAACTATGGCTACACCTTC.

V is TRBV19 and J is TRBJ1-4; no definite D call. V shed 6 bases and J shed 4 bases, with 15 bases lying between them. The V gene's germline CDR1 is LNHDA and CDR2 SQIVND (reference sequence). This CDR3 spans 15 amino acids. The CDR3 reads CASRRVTVNNEKLFF. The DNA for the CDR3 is TGTGCCAGTAGGAGGGTGACGGTTAATAATGAAAAACTGTTTTTT.

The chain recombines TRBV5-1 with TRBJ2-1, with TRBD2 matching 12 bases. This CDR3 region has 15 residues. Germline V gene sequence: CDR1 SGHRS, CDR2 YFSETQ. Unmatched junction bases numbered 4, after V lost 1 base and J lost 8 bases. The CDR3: CASSLKLAGGHEQFF. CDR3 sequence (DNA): TGCGCCAGCAGCTTGAAACTAGCGGGGGGTCATGAGCAGTTCTTC.

CDR3 residues: CASIRKRAGTITEAFF. The CDR3 DNA is TGTGCCAGCATCCGAAAAAGGGCAGGGACAATTACTGAAGCTTTCTTT. This sequence joins TRBV13 and TRBJ1-1; a possible D gene is TRBD1 (6 bases). CDR1 is PRHDT and CDR2 is FYEKMQ in the germline V gene (reference sequence). Trimming left V 7 bases short and J 5 bases short, with 23 bases between. The CDR3 extends over 16 amino acids.

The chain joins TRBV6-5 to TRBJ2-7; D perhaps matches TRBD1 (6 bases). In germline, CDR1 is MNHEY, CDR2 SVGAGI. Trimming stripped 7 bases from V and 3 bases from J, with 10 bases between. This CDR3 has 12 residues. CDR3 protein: CASTADSYEQYF. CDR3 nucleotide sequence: TGTGCCAGCACTGCGGACAGCTACGAGCAGTACTTC.

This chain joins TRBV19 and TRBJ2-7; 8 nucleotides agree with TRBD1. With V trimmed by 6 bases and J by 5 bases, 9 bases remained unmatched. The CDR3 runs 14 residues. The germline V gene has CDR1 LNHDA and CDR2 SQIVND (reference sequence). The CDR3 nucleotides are TGTGCCAGTAGCCTCGGGACAGGAAATCACGAGCAGTACTTC. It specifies CASSLGTGNHEQYF.

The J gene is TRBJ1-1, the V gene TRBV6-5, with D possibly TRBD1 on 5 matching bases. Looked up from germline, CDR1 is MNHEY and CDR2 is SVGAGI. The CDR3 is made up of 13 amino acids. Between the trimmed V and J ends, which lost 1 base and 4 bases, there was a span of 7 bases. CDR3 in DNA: TGTGCCAGCAGTTACTTAAGGGGCACTGAAGCTTTCTTT. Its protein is CASSYLRGTEAFF.

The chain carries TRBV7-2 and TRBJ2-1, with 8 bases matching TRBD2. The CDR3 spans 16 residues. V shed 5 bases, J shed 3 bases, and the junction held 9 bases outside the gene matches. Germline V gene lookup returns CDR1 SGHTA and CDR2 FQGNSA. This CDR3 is CASSPTGTRVYNEQFF. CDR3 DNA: TGTGCCAGCAGCCCCACCGGGACTAGGGTCTACAATGAGCAGTTCTTC.

This chain's CDR3 is CASIKRGQGGTEAFF. The CDR3 coding sequence is TGTGCCAGCATCAAACGGGGACAGGGAGGCACTGAAGCTTTCTTT. The genes are TRBV7-2 and TRBJ1-1, with 9 bases identical to TRBD1. Germline values: CDR1 SGHTA, CDR2 FQGNSA. The J segment lost 4 bases and the V segment lost 7 bases, leaving 10 bases of the junction unmatched. The CDR3 consists of 15 residues.

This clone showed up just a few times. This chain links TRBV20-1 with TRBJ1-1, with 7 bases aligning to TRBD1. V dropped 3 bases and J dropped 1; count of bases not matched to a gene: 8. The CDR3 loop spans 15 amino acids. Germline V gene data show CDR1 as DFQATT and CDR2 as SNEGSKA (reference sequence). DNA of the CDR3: TGCAGTGCTAGTGTCCTAGGGGGCGCGAACACTGAAGCTTTCTTT. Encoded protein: CSASVLGGANTEAFF.

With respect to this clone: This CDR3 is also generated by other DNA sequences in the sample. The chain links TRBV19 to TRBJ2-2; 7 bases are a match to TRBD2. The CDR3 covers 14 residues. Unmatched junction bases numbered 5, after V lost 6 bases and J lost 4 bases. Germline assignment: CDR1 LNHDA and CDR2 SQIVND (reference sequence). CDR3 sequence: CASRWGGRTGELFF. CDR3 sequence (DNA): TGTGCCAGTAGGTGGGGGGGTCGCACCGGGGAGCTGTTTTTT.

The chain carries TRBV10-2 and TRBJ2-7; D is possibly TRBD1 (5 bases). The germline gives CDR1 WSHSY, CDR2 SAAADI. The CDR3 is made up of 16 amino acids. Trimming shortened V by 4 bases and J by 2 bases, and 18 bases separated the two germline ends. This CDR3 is CASSGLAGLGAYEQYF. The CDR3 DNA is TGCGCCAGCAGTGGCCTTGCAGGGTTAGGGGCCTACGAGCAGTACTTC.

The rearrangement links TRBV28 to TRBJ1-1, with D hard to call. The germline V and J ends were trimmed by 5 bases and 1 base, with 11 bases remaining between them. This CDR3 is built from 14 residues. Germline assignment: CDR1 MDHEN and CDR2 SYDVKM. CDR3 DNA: TGTGCCAGCAGTCCGTTGCCCGGGAACACTGAAGCTTTCTTT. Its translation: CASSPLPGNTEAFF.

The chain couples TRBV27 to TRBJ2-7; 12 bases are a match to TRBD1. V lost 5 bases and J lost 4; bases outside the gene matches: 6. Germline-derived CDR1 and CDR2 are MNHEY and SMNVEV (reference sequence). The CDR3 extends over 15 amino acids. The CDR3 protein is CASSRGTGGWYEQYF. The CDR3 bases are TGTGCCAGCAGTCGCGGGACAGGGGGCTGGTACGAGCAGTACTTC.

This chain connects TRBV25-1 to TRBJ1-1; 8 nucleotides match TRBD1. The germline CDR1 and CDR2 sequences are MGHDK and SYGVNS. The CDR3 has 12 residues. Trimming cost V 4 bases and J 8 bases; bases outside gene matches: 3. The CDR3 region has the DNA TGTGCCAGCAGTGCCTGGACAGGGGAAGCTTTCTTT. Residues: CASSAWTGEAFF. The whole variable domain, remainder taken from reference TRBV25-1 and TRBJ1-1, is EADIYQTPRYLVIGTGKKITLECSQTMGHDKMYWYQQDPGMELHLIHYSYGVNSTEKGDLSSESTVSRIRTEHFPLTLESARPSHTSQYLCASSAWTGEAFFGQGTRLTVV.

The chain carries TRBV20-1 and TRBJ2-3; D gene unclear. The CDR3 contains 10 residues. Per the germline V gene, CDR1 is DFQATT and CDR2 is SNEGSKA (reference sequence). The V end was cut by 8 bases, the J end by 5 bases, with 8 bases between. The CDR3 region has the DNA TGCAGTCGGGTGAAAGATACGCAGTATTTT. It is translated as CSRVKDTQYF.

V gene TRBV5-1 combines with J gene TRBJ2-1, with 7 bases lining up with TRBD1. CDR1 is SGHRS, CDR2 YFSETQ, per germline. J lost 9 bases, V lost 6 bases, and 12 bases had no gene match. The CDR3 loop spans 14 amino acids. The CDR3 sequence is CASIRDSPLGEQFF. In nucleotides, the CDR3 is TGCGCCAGCATCCGGGACAGCCCATTGGGTGAGCAGTTCTTC.

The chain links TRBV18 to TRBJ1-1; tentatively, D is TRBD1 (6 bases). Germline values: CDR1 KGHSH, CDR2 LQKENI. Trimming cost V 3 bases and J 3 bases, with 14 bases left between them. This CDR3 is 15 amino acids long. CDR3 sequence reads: CASSPGQSGDTEAFF. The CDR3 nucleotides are TGTGCCAGCTCACCGGGACAATCGGGGGACACTGAAGCTTTCTTT.

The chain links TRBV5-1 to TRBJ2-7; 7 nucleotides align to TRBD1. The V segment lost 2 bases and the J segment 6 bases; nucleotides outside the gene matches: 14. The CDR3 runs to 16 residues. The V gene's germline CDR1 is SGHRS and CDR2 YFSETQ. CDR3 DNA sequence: TGCGCCAGCAGCTTCGACGGGACAGACGATTTAACCGAGCAGTACTTC. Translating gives CASSFDGTDDLTEQYF.

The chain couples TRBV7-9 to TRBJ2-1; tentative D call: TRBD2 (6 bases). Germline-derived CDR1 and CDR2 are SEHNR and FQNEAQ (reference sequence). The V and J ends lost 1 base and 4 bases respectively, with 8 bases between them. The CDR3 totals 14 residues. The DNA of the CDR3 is TGTGCCAGCAGCTTAGACGCGGGATACAATGAGCAGTTCTTC. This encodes CASSLDAGYNEQFF.

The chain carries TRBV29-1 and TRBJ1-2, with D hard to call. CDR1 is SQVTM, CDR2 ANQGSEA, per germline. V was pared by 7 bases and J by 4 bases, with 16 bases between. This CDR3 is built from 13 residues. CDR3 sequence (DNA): TGCAGCGCCACTACGGAGGGCCTCTATGGCTACACCTTC. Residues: CSATTEGLYGYTF.

The CDR3 DNA is TGTGCCAGCGACTGGGCCCCAGAAGGTGAAAAACTGTTTTTT. It specifies CASDWAPEGEKLFF. The chain combines TRBV2 with TRBJ1-4; D gene ambiguous. Per germline, CDR1 SNHLY and CDR2 FYNNEI. Deletions cut 8 bases from V and 7 bases from J, with 17 bases between. The CDR3 covers 14 residues.